The rows below give T cell receptor beta chains drawn from one sample of a study of blood T cell repertoires in COVID-19. Produced via immunoSEQ multiplex PCR; TCRdb's table is partial and in-frame only. The sample holds 190,000 or so clones, about 87% seen once. The specimen was PBMCs or T cells enriched from blood (not recorded which). These receptors originate from a man aged 25-40 years who had recovered from COVID-19. CDR3s include the opening cysteine and the closing phenylalanine or tryptophan. The D gene is left open where the match is weak. Clone size is not always given. Where it is, it says once, few, many or a class for expanded clones.

V: TRBV7-9; D: TRBD2; size: -; length: 14; J: TRBJ2-7; CDR3: CASSPGGENYEQYF; DNA: TGTGCCAGCAGCCCCGGGGGGGAAAACTACGAGCAGTACTTC
V: TRBV7-2; D: TRBD1; size: -; length: 14; J: TRBJ1-5; CDR3: CASSFDRGRQPQHF; DNA: TGTGCCAGCAGTTTTGACAGGGGAAGGCAGCCCCAGCATTTT
V: TRBV6-2/TRBV6-3; D: -; size: -; length: 15; J: TRBJ2-1; CDR3: CASSYKRLSYNEQFF; DNA: TGTGCCAGCAGTTACAAGCGCCTCTCCTACAATGAGCAGTTCTTC
V: TRBV10-3; D: -; size: -; length: 17; J: TRBJ1-5; CDR3: CAISGGKQGYSNQPQHF; DNA: TGTGCCATCAGTGGAGGGAAACAGGGCTATAGCAATCAGCCCCAGCATTTT
V: TRBV4-1; D: TRBD1; size: -; length: 15; J: TRBJ2-7; CDR3: CASSQVWTGPYEQYF; DNA: TGCGCCAGCAGCCAAGTCTGGACAGGACCCTACGAGCAGTACTTC
V: TRBV19; D: TRBD2; size: -; length: 17; J: TRBJ2-4; CDR3: CASRAGGLALAKNIQYF; DNA: TGTGCCAGCCGGGCGGGGGGGCTTGCCCTAGCCAAAAACATTCAGTACTTC
V: TRBV15; D: TRBD1; size: -; length: 14; J: TRBJ1-5; CDR3: CATSRTGEFQPQHF; DNA: TGTGCCACATCCCGGACAGGGGAGTTTCAGCCCCAGCATTTT
V: TRBV29-1; D: -; size: -; length: 12; J: TRBJ2-7; CDR3: CSVGYRDYEQYF; DNA: TGCAGCGTTGGGTACAGGGACTACGAGCAGTACTTC
V: TRBV11-2; D: TRBD1; size: once; length: 17; J: TRBJ2-7; CDR3: CASSNAGSTGGDYEQYF; DNA: TGTGCCAGCAGCAACGCCGGATCGACAGGGGGGGACTACGAGCAGTACTTC
V: TRBV19; D: -; size: -; length: 15; J: TRBJ2-7; CDR3: CASSIGDTSSYEQYF; DNA: TGTGCCAGTAGTATTGGGGACACTAGCTCCTACGAGCAGTACTTC
V: TRBV19; D: TRBD1; size: -; length: 15; J: TRBJ1-2; CDR3: CASSYGTGSNYGYTF; DNA: TGTGCCAGTAGCTATGGGACAGGGAGTAACTATGGCTACACCTTC
V: TRBV5-1; D: -; size: -; length: 15; J: TRBJ2-7; CDR3: CASSWKGGLAYEQYF; DNA: TGCGCCAGCAGCTGGAAGGGCGGGCTGGCCTACGAGCAGTACTTC
V: TRBV30; D: TRBD2; size: -; length: 14; J: TRBJ2-1; CDR3: CAWSVLAGYNEQFF; DNA: TGTGCCTGGAGTGTACTAGCGGGCTACAATGAGCAGTTCTTC
V: TRBV13; D: -; size: once; length: 16; J: TRBJ2-3; CDR3: CASASLGRGFPDTQYF; DNA: TGTGCCAGTGCGTCGCTGGGGCGCGGTTTCCCAGATACGCAGTATTTT
V: TRBV6-5; D: -; size: -; length: 13; J: TRBJ1-1; CDR3: CASSYGSSGGAFF; DNA: TGTGCCAGCAGTTACGGCAGCTCAGGAGGAGCTTTCTTT
V: TRBV9; D: -; size: -; length: 15; J: TRBJ2-3; CDR3: CASSVENGRSDTQYF; DNA: TGTGCCAGCAGCGTAGAAAACGGGAGATCAGATACGCAGTATTTT
V: TRBV5-1; D: -; size: -; length: 15; J: TRBJ1-4; CDR3: CASSLNSGDSEKLFF; DNA: TGCGCCAGCAGCTTGAACAGCGGTGATTCAGAAAAACTGTTTTTT
V: TRBV4-1; D: -; size: -; length: 17; J: TRBJ1-5; CDR3: CASSQDGLQVSNQPQHF; DNA: TGCGCCAGCAGCCAAGATGGACTCCAGGTTAGCAATCAGCCCCAGCATTTT
V: TRBV10-2; D: -; size: -; length: 15; J: TRBJ2-3; CDR3: CASRSSGTSTDTQYF; DNA: TGCGCCAGCAGATCGTCCGGGACTAGCACAGATACGCAGTATTTT
V: TRBV5-8; D: TRBD2; size: -; length: 15; J: TRBJ2-1; CDR3: CASSLTGLVYNEQFF; DNA: TGTGCCAGCAGCTTGACGGGACTAGTTTACAATGAGCAGTTCTTC
V: TRBV10-2; D: TRBD1; size: -; length: 14; J: TRBJ1-2; CDR3: CASSDRGRGEGYTF; DNA: TGCGCCAGCAGTGATAGGGGGCGGGGAGAAGGCTACACCTTC
V: TRBV14; D: -; size: few; length: 12; J: TRBJ1-4; CDR3: CASSQGAEKLFF; DNA: TGTGCCAGCAGCCAAGGCGCCGAAAAACTGTTTTTT
V: TRBV5-4; D: -; size: once; length: 14; J: TRBJ1-2; CDR3: CASSPGHLGAGYTF; DNA: TGTGCCAGCAGCCCGGGACATCTGGGGGCTGGCTACACCTTC
V: TRBV5-1; D: -; size: -; length: 15; J: TRBJ2-2; CDR3: CASSLDRDNTGELFF; DNA: TGCGCCAGCAGCTTGGACAGGGATAACACCGGGGAGCTGTTTTTT
V: TRBV28; D: -; size: -; length: 17; J: TRBJ1-2; CDR3: CASSYLASVGRSDGYTF; DNA: TGTGCCAGCAGTTACCTGGCTTCGGTTGGCAGGTCGGATGGCTACACCTTC
V: TRBV27; D: TRBD1; size: -; length: 13; J: TRBJ1-2; CDR3: CASSSGDSYGYTF; DNA: TGTGCCAGCAGTTCCGGGGACAGCTATGGCTACACCTTC
V: TRBV25-1; D: -; size: -; length: 14; J: TRBJ1-5; CDR3: CASSETGFGQPQHF; DNA: TGTGCCAGCAGTGAAACAGGGTTTGGGCAGCCCCAGCATTTT
V: TRBV11-3; D: -; size: -; length: 14; J: TRBJ1-1; CDR3: CASSLDPSGTEAFF; DNA: TGTGCCAGCAGCTTAGACCCGTCGGGAACTGAAGCTTTCTTT
V: TRBV7-9; D: TRBD2; size: -; length: 15; J: TRBJ2-1; CDR3: CASSLIAGSYNEQFF; DNA: TGTGCCAGCAGCTTAATAGCGGGGTCCTACAATGAGCAGTTCTTC
V: TRBV3-1/TRBV3-2; D: TRBD1; size: -; length: 15; J: TRBJ1-4; CDR3: CASSQAGTAHEKLFF; DNA: TGTGCCAGCAGCCAAGCCGGGACAGCCCATGAAAAACTGTTTTTT
V: TRBV5-4; D: -; size: -; length: 14; J: TRBJ2-5; CDR3: CASSEGGLQETQYF; DNA: TGTGCCAGCAGCGAGGGGGGGTTACAAGAGACCCAGTACTTC
V: TRBV4-1; D: -; size: -; length: 13; J: TRBJ1-2; CDR3: CASSQVRSYGYTF; DNA: TGCGCCAGCAGCCAAGTTCGGAGCTATGGCTACACCTTC
V: TRBV5-1; D: -; size: -; length: 15; J: TRBJ2-5; CDR3: CASSLDARPQETQYF; DNA: TGCGCCAGCAGCTTGGACGCCAGGCCGCAAGAGACCCAGTACTTC
V: TRBV10-2; D: -; size: -; length: 13; J: TRBJ2-3; CDR3: CASTSRGTDTQYF; DNA: TGCGCCAGCACCAGCAGGGGCACAGATACGCAGTATTTT
V: TRBV27; D: -; size: -; length: 15; J: TRBJ1-2; CDR3: CASTPRAGAAYGYTF; DNA: TGTGCCAGCACCCCGCGGGCAGGGGCGGCCTATGGCTACACCTTC
V: TRBV25-1; D: TRBD1; size: -; length: 13; J: TRBJ1-1; CDR3: CASSEYEVRGTFF; DNA: TGTGCCAGCAGTGAATATGAGGTCAGGGGGACTTTCTTT
V: TRBV30; D: TRBD2; size: -; length: 14; J: TRBJ2-3; CDR3: CAWRTSGSPDTQYF; DNA: TGTGCCTGGAGGACTAGCGGGAGCCCAGATACGCAGTATTTT
V: TRBV11-2; D: -; size: once; length: 13; J: TRBJ2-3; CDR3: CASSWGRTDTQYF; DNA: TGTGCCAGCAGCTGGGGGCGCACAGATACGCAGTATTTT
V: TRBV5-1; D: -; size: -; length: 15; J: TRBJ1-4; CDR3: CASSFNREGNEKLFF; DNA: TGCGCCAGCAGCTTTAACAGGGAAGGCAATGAAAAACTGTTTTTT
V: TRBV7-2; D: -; size: -; length: 14; J: TRBJ2-1; CDR3: CASSLAQGYNEQFF; DNA: TGTGCCAGCAGCTTAGCTCAGGGTTACAATGAGCAGTTCTTC
V: TRBV19; D: TRBD1; size: -; length: 16; J: TRBJ2-1; CDR3: CASSILPTGLDNEQFF; DNA: TGTGCCAGTAGTATTTTACCGACAGGGCTCGACAATGAGCAGTTCTTC
V: TRBV7-8; D: TRBD1; size: -; length: 17; J: TRBJ1-5; CDR3: CASSLGGQVYSNQPQHF; DNA: TGTGCCAGCAGCTTAGGGGGACAGGTGTATAGCAATCAGCCCCAGCATTTT
V: TRBV2; D: -; size: once; length: 14; J: TRBJ1-1; CDR3: CARTWQGKGTEAFF; DNA: TGTGCCAGGACCTGGCAGGGGAAGGGCACTGAAGCTTTCTTT
V: TRBV27; D: TRBD2; size: -; length: 15; J: TRBJ2-2; CDR3: CASSFQTSGEGELFF; DNA: TGTGCCAGCAGTTTTCAGACTAGCGGGGAAGGGGAGCTGTTTTTT
V: TRBV2; D: -; size: once; length: 12; J: TRBJ1-5; CDR3: CASSVIDQPQHF; DNA: TGTGCCAGCAGCGTCATAGATCAGCCCCAGCATTTT
V: TRBV5-6; D: -; size: -; length: 11; J: TRBJ2-5; CDR3: CATSYKETQYF; DNA: TGTGCCACCTCCTATAAAGAGACCCAGTACTTC
V: TRBV5-1; D: -; size: -; length: 15; J: TRBJ1-2; CDR3: CASLRHGNPLDGYTF; DNA: TGCGCCAGCTTAAGACATGGAAACCCTCTCGATGGCTACACCTTC
V: TRBV11-3; D: -; size: -; length: 14; J: TRBJ2-1; CDR3: CASSLEGAFNEQFF; DNA: TGTGCCAGCAGCTTAGAGGGGGCGTTTAATGAGCAGTTCTTC
V: TRBV19; D: TRBD1; size: -; length: 17; J: TRBJ2-5; CDR3: CASSIVGQGAGFETQYF; DNA: TGTGCCAGTAGTATAGTGGGACAGGGGGCAGGGTTTGAGACCCAGTACTTC
V: TRBV11-2; D: TRBD2; size: -; length: 18; J: TRBJ2-1; CDR3: CASSSYHAGGNIGNEQFF; DNA: TGTGCCAGCAGCTCCTACCACGCGGGAGGGAATATTGGCAATGAGCAGTTCTTC
V: TRBV10-2; D: -; size: once; length: 15; J: TRBJ1-5; CDR3: CASSEYQGSNQPQHF; DNA: TGCGCCAGCAGTGAGTACCAGGGTAGCAATCAGCCCCAGCATTTT
V: TRBV20-1; D: -; size: -; length: 11; J: TRBJ1-1; CDR3: CSARVSTEAFF; DNA: TGCAGTGCTAGAGTTTCGACTGAAGCTTTCTTT
V: TRBV19; D: -; size: once; length: 16; J: TRBJ1-1; CDR3: CASSTAGFGVLGQAFF; DNA: TGTGCCAGTAGTACCGCCGGTTTCGGGGTTCTGGGTCAAGCTTTCTTT
V: TRBV28; D: -; size: -; length: 14; J: TRBJ1-4; CDR3: CASSKRETNEKLFF; DNA: TGTGCCAGCAGTAAACGGGAGACTAATGAAAAACTGTTTTTT
V: TRBV12-1; D: -; size: -; length: 16; J: TRBJ2-7; CDR3: CASSGEVLKTSYEQYF; DNA: TGTGCCAGCAGCGGTGAGGTTTTAAAAACCTCCTACGAGCAGTACTTC
V: TRBV7-2; D: -; size: -; length: 18; J: TRBJ2-3; CDR3: CASTTSDPRSLRSDTQYF; DNA: TGTGCCAGCACCACTTCAGACCCACGGAGTTTACGGTCAGATACGCAGTATTTT
V: TRBV11-3; D: -; size: -; length: 14; J: TRBJ2-2; CDR3: CASSSLASTGELFF; DNA: TGTGCCAGCAGCTCCCTAGCTTCCACCGGGGAGCTGTTTTTT
V: TRBV7-9; D: TRBD1; size: -; length: 17; J: TRBJ1-2; CDR3: CASSVRSGTGDNYGYTF; DNA: TGTGCCAGCAGCGTACGGTCGGGGACAGGGGACAACTATGGCTACACCTTC
V: TRBV4-3; D: -; size: -; length: 14; J: TRBJ1-5; CDR3: CASSQEGRGQPQHF; DNA: TGCGCCAGCAGCCAAGAGGGGAGGGGTCAGCCCCAGCATTTT